This passage covers 26 T cell receptor beta chains from one sample sequenced in a study of blood T cell repertoires in COVID-19. Some clones are missing from TCRdb's copy, which holds only in-frame ones; the method was immunoSEQ multiplex PCR. The sample holds more than 250,000 clones, more than 80% seen once. The source material was peripheral blood. These receptors all stem from a man aged 18-30 years who had recovered from COVID-19.

V and J are TRBV2 and TRBJ2-3, with a weak D call TRBD2 (5 bases). The CDR3 totals 15 residues. V was clipped by 5 bases and J by 0 bases, with 12 bases between them. The V gene's germline CDR1 is SNHLY and CDR2 FYNNEI. The DNA for the CDR3 is TGTGCCAGCAGTCCAGGCCCGGGAAGCACAGATACGCAGTATTTT. Translating gives CASSPGPGSTDTQYF.

The rearrangement uses TRBV9 and TRBJ1-3; 7 bases line up with TRBD1. The germline gives CDR1 SGDLS, CDR2 YYNGEE. The length of the CDR3 is 14 residues. Unmatched junction bases numbered 7, after V lost 0 bases and J lost 10 bases. The CDR3 here is CASSVADRDGTIYF. The CDR3 DNA reads as TGTGCCAGCAGCGTAGCCGACAGGGATGGGACCATATATTTT.

The chain employs TRBV12-3 or TRBV12-4 and TRBJ1-2; tentative D call: TRBD1 (6 bases). Trimming shortened V by 5 bases and J by 8 bases, and 12 bases separated the two germline ends. This CDR3 comprises 12 residues. The CDR3 region has the DNA TGTGCCAGCAGTCCCGGGACAACAGGCTACACCTTC. The encoded protein is CASSPGTTGYTF.

The CDR3 nucleotides read TGCGCCAGCAGCTTGAGCCCCGAGGCAGGGGGGAATTCACCCCTCCACTTT. Its translation is CASSLSPEAGGNSPLHF. The rearrangement uses TRBV5-1 and TRBJ1-6, with 7 nucleotides matching TRBD1. V shed 1 base and J 7 bases; nucleotides not matched to a gene: 11. Germline V gene data show CDR1 as SGHRS and CDR2 as YFSETQ. The CDR3 runs to 17 residues.

This clone was seen a handful of times. This chain connects TRBV25-1 to TRBJ2-2; unclear D gene. The germline V gene has CDR1 MGHDK and CDR2 SYGVNS. The V end lost 4 bases, the J end lost 3 bases, and 6 bases lay between the germline ends. The CDR3 loop spans 13 amino acids. CDR3 coding DNA: TGTGCCAGCAGTGTCCAGGACACCGGGGAGCTGTTTTTT. Translating it yields CASSVQDTGELFF.

The chain employs TRBV27 and TRBJ1-2; 8 bases are shared with TRBD1. Germline CDR1 and CDR2: MNHEY and SMNVEV (reference sequence). With 5 bases clipped from V and 4 bases from J, the junction kept 6 bases outside the gene matches. The CDR3 spans 14 residues. The CDR3 region has the DNA TGTGCCAGCAGTCCCCGGACAGGGCCCTATGGCTACACCTTC. Translation gives CASSPRTGPYGYTF.

This chain joins TRBV18 and TRBJ1-1; no definite D call. The CDR3 has 12 amino acids. V was cut by 6 bases and J by 4 bases, with 9 bases left in between. Germline-derived CDR1 and CDR2 are KGHSH and LQKENI. The CDR3 sequence is CASSRGGTEAFF. The CDR3 region has the DNA TGTGCCAGCTCCCGAGGCGGCACTGAAGCTTTCTTT.

The gene calls are TRBV2 and TRBJ2-7; tentative D call: TRBD2 (6 bases). The V end was cut by 4 bases, the J end by 5 bases, with 9 bases between. Per the germline V gene, CDR1 is SNHLY and CDR2 is FYNNEI. The CDR3 has 12 amino acids. The CDR3 sequence is CASSGRENEQYF. DNA of the CDR3: TGTGCCAGCAGTGGGAGGGAGAACGAGCAGTACTTC.

Of note for this clone: Distinct nucleotide sequences in the sample also encode this CDR3. The chain employs TRBV5-4 and TRBJ2-5, with a tentative D call TRBD1 (5 bases). Between the trimmed V and J ends, which lost 5 bases and 0 bases, there was a span of 8 bases. CDR1 and CDR2 (germline): SGHNT, YYREEE (reference sequence). The CDR3 length is 13 residues. The CDR3 loop is CASSLTDQETQYF. The CDR3 DNA reads TGTGCCAGCAGTTTGACAGACCAAGAGACCCAGTACTTC.

The rearrangement uses TRBV6-6 and TRBJ1-2; 9 bases match TRBD1. Germline V gives CDR1 MNHNY, CDR2 SVGAGI (reference sequence). The CDR3 runs 16 residues. V shed 2 bases and J 4 bases; nucleotides not matched to a gene: 8. CDR3 sequence reads: CASSYLTGGGGYGYTF. For the CDR3, the DNA is TGTGCCAGCAGTTACCTAACAGGGGGCGGCGGCTATGGCTACACCTTC.

The rearrangement joins TRBV25-1 to TRBJ1-6; unclear D gene. The V end lost 0 bases, the J end lost 9 bases, and 12 bases lay between the germline ends. The germline gives CDR1 MGHDK, CDR2 SYGVNS. The CDR3 extends over 15 amino acids. This CDR3 reads CASSEYEGGRSPLHF. The DNA of the CDR3 is TGTGCCAGCAGTGAATATGAAGGCGGGCGTTCACCCCTCCACTTT.

V is TRBV7-3 and J is TRBJ1-6; maybe TRBD1 (6 bases). The CDR3 length is 15 residues. Germline V CDR1 and CDR2: SGHTA, FQGTGA. V was pared by 5 bases and J by 7 bases, with 15 bases between. The CDR3 protein is CASSTSGTQNSPLHF. DNA for the CDR3: TGTGCCAGCAGCACCTCCGGGACACAAAATTCACCCCTCCACTTT.

This chain connects TRBV6-6 to TRBJ1-3; D uncertain. This CDR3 region has 13 residues. Trimming removed 7 bases from V and 4 bases from J, with 11 bases in between. Germline loops: CDR1 MNHNY, CDR2 SVGAGI (reference sequence). The CDR3 region is CASTRGQGNTIYF. The DNA of the CDR3 is TGTGCCAGCACCCGGGGTCAAGGAAACACCATATATTTT.

This chain joins TRBV7-9 and TRBJ2-3, with D perhaps matching TRBD2 (7 bases). There are 15 residues in the CDR3. CDR1 is SEHNR and CDR2 is FQNEAQ in the germline V gene (reference sequence). Trimming took 5 bases from V and 4 from J, leaving 16 bases between them. The CDR3 nucleotides are TGTGCCAGCAGCCCGAGGGGGGGTGTGTCAGATACGCAGTATTTT. It specifies CASSPRGGVSDTQYF. Using reference TRBV7-9 and TRBJ2-3 for the parts outside the CDR3, the full variable domain is DTGVSQNPRHKITKRGQNVTFRCDPISEHNRLYWYRQTLGQGPEFLTYFQNEAQLEKSRLLSDRFSAERPKGSFSTLEIQRTEQGDSAMYLCASSPRGGVSDTQYFGPGTRLTVL.

This chain uses TRBV10-3 with TRBJ2-7, with 9 bases fitting TRBD1. The length of the CDR3 is 16 residues. Germline V gene data show CDR1 as ENHRY and CDR2 as SYGVKD. The J segment lost 2 bases and the V segment lost 4 bases, leaving 9 bases of the junction unmatched. The CDR3: CAISAPTGGSPYEQYF. The CDR3 DNA is TGTGCCATCAGTGCGCCCACAGGGGGCTCTCCCTACGAGCAGTACTTC.

The V gene is TRBV2, the J gene TRBJ1-4; the match to TRBD1 covers 8 bases. The CDR3 loop spans 14 amino acids. Germline assignment: CDR1 SNHLY and CDR2 FYNNEI. With V trimmed by 6 bases and J by 2 bases, 2 bases remained unmatched. CDR3 DNA: TGTGCCAGCAGGGACAGGGTGACTAATGAAAAACTGTTTTTT. This sequence encodes CASRDRVTNEKLFF.

J is TRBJ1-2 and V is TRBV5-5, with 9 positions matching TRBD1. Germline V gene sequence: CDR1 SGHKS, CDR2 YYEKEE (reference sequence). V was pared by 4 bases and J by 0 bases, with 13 bases of the junction left unmatched. CDR3 length: 18 residues. This CDR3 is CASSTRDRVPLSNYGYTF. CDR3 DNA sequence: TGTGCCAGCAGCACCCGGGACAGGGTCCCTCTTTCTAACTATGGCTACACCTTC.

The chain joins TRBV9 to TRBJ2-2, with TRBD2 matching 8 bases. The germline gives CDR1 SGDLS, CDR2 YYNGEE. CDR3 size: 17 residues. The J segment lost 1 base and the V segment lost 0 bases, leaving 5 bases of the junction unmatched. The CDR3 bases are TGTGCCAGCAGCGTAGCCCCCAGCGGGGGGAACACCGGGGAGCTGTTTTTT. It is translated as CASSVAPSGGNTGELFF.

CDR3 sequence: CASSDRGLGYGYTF. The CDR3 nucleotides are TGCGCCAGCAGTGACAGGGGGCTAGGCTATGGCTACACCTTC. This chain connects TRBV5-1 to TRBJ1-2; 10 positions match TRBD1. After removal of 5 bases from V and 4 bases from J, the junction contained 5 bases not matched to a gene. Germline-derived CDR1 and CDR2 are SGHRS and YFSETQ. The CDR3 runs 14 residues.

The chain uses TRBV14 and TRBJ1-1, with TRBD1 identical over 8 bases. This CDR3 has 15 residues. Germline V gene lookup returns CDR1 SGHDN and CDR2 FVKESK. Losses at the gene ends were 5 bases for V and 6 bases for J; bases not matched to a gene: 11. CDR3 coding DNA: TGTGCCAGCAGCGTGGGGAGCAGGGGGCCCGCTGAAGCTTTCTTT. Translated: CASSVGSRGPAEAFF.

The chain links TRBV2 to TRBJ2-7, with D perhaps matching TRBD1 (5 bases). V was clipped by 2 bases and J by 5 bases, with 7 bases between them. From germline, CDR1 is SNHLY and CDR2 FYNNEI. This CDR3 has 12 residues. The CDR3 DNA reads as TGTGCCAGCAGTGAACAGGGAAACGAGCAGTACTTC. As protein: CASSEQGNEQYF.

This clone was counted only a few times. V gene TRBV19 combines with J gene TRBJ2-2, with a weak D call TRBD2 (6 bases). Germline V gene data show CDR1 as LNHDA and CDR2 as SQIVND (reference sequence). V was pared by 5 bases and J by 6 bases, with 10 bases between. This CDR3 comprises 13 residues. Here the CDR3 reads CASSGPGAGELFF. CDR3 coding DNA: TGTGCCAGTAGTGGGCCGGGGGCCGGGGAGCTGTTTTTT.

The sample holds one count of this clone. The rearrangement joins TRBV6-6 to TRBJ2-1; 9 nucleotides align to TRBD2. This CDR3 comprises 14 residues. Germline V gene lookup returns CDR1 MNHNY and CDR2 SVGAGI (reference sequence). V was pared by 8 bases and J by 4 bases, with 6 bases of the junction left unmatched. The CDR3 here is CASASGTRYNEQFF. CDR3 DNA: TGTGCCAGCGCTAGCGGGACTAGGTACAATGAGCAGTTCTTC.

V usage is TRBV5-4 and J usage is TRBJ2-2, with D perhaps matching TRBD1 (5 bases). V was clipped by 0 bases and J by 3 bases, with 9 bases between them. Germline V gene data show CDR1 as SGHNT and CDR2 as YYREEE (reference sequence). The CDR3 is made up of 15 amino acids. DNA for the CDR3: TGTGCCAGCAGCTTGGGAGGACACCACACCGGGGAGCTGTTTTTT. Protein product: CASSLGGHHTGELFF. Full variable domain (outside the CDR3, taken from reference TRBV5-4 and TRBJ2-2): ETGVTQSPTHLIKTRGQQVTLRCSSQSGHNTVSWYQQALGQGPQFIFQYYREEENGRGNFPPRFSGLQFPNYSSELNVNALELDDSALYLCASSLGGHHTGELFFGEGSRLTVL.

The chain is built from TRBV5-6 and TRBJ1-1, with D tentatively TRBD1 (5 bases). The CDR3 consists of 12 residues. Germline V gene lookup returns CDR1 SGHDT and CDR2 YYEEEE. V gave up 5 bases and J gave up 8 bases, with 13 bases separating them. The CDR3 loop reads CASSFSAGEAFF. The CDR3 DNA is TGTGCCAGCAGTTTCTCGGCAGGGGAAGCTTTCTTT.

The J gene is TRBJ1-1, the V gene TRBV10-3; a possible D gene is TRBD1 (5 bases). Germline V CDR1 and CDR2: ENHRY, SYGVKD. V was clipped by 4 bases and J by 6 bases, with 15 bases between them. The CDR3 covers 14 residues. The chain's CDR3 is CAISGSIGVPEAFF. The DNA for the CDR3 is TGTGCCATCAGTGGATCAATAGGGGTCCCTGAAGCTTTCTTT.